This TCR beta chain was recovered during a study of T cell responses to AZD1222 COVID-19 vaccine. General observations from the study: Every sample of the repertoires postdated the peak T cell response.

V shed 5 bases, J shed 4 bases, and the junction held 9 bases outside the gene matches. The CDR3 loop spans 15 amino acids. CDR1 and CDR2 from the germline V gene are SGHTA and FQGTGA. A note on this clone: Its specificity is unknown.

Assay used: immunoSEQ multiplex PCR; TCRdb lists only in-frame clones, some missing. The sample yields about 100,000 clones, approximately 91% seen once. The chain carries TRBV7-3 and TRBJ1-2, with 8 positions matching TRBD1. This TCR came from an adult in good health. The sample was peripheral blood, taken on day 0 of AZD1222 vaccination. The CDR3 loop reads CASSPISGGSYGYTF. The DNA for the CDR3 is TGTGCCAGCAGCCCTATTTCAGGGGGCTCCTATGGCTACACCTTC.